This entry lists 2 T cell receptor beta chains sequenced from one sample in a study of blood T cell repertoires in COVID-19. Assay: immunoSEQ multiplex PCR; the TCRdb copy retains only in-frame clones and omits some. Among roughly 180,000 clones listed, roughly 85% were seen once. Sequencing was done on a sample of peripheral blood. Receptor source: a woman aged 55-69 years with acute or convalescent COVID-19.

The CDR3 nucleotides read TGTGCCAGCAGCTCAACCATTAGCTCCTACGAGCAGTACGTC. Translated: CASSSTISSYEQYV. The rearrangement uses TRBV7-2 and TRBJ2-7; D not certain. Germline-derived CDR1 and CDR2 are SGHTA and FQGNSA. The V end was cut by 4 bases, the J end by 0 bases, with 10 bases between. The CDR3 has 14 residues.

The chain has TRBV2 and TRBJ1-1; D is possibly TRBD1 (5 bases). Germline lookup yields CDR1 SNHLY and CDR2 FYNNEI. The CDR3 extends over 13 amino acids. V lost 6 bases to trimming and J lost 3 bases, with 11 bases between them. CDR3 sequence: CASRAGLYTEAFF. CDR3 in DNA: TGTGCCAGCAGGGCAGGGTTATACACTGAAGCTTTCTTT.